This T cell receptor (beta chain) was sequenced during a study of spatial heterogeneity in lung cancer. This clonotype is categorized as medium-sized. Time point given: sample taken at primary tumor resection. Frozen PBMC, nontumor lung or tumor provided whole RNA, which was sequenced unsorted. TCRdb analysed the 5' RACE reads with MiXCR anew, one entry per CDR3 protein. The sample consists of about 12,000 distinct CDR3 sequences, around an eighth of them appearing once. The CDR3 extends over 14 amino acids. Germline V lookup: CDR1 SQVTM, CDR2 ANQGSEA. The V end lost 7 bases, the J end lost 2 bases, and 15 bases lay between the germline ends.

The receptor's source is a female donor with early-stage non-small cell lung cancer. This chain connects TRBV29-1 to TRBJ2-1; D perhaps matches TRBD1 (6 bases). The sequences come from PBMCs, collected at surgery. The CDR3 is CSAVRTVTYNEQFF. In DNA form, the CDR3 reads TGCAGCGCGGTTCGGACAGTAACCTACAATGAGCAGTTCTTC.